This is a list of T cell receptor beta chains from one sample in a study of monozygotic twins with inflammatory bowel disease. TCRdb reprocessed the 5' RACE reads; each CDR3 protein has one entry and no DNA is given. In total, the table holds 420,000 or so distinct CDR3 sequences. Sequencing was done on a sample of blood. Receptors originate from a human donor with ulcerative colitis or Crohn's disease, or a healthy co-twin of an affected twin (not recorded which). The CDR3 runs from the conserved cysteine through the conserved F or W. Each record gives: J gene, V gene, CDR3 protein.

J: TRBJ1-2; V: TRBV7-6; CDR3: CASSLGTGFGYGYTF
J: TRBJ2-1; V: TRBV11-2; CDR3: CASSPRLGSGTYNEQFF
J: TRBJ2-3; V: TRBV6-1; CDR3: CASSEGRSTDTQYF
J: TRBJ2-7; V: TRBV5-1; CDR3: CASSHPGLAYEQYF
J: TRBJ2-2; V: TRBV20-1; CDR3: CSARSWGTSNTGELFF
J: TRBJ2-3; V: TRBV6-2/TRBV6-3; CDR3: CASSHSGGRDTQYF
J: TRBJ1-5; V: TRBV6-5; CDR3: CASSIDRIYQPQHF
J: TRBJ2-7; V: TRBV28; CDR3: CASSYQALEQYF
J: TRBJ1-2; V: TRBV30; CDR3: CAWSDRRGYGYTF
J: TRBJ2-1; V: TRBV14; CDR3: CASSPFPKTSGGIFNNEQFF
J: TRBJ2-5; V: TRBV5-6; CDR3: CASSFIGPQETQYF
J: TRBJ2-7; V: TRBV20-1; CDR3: CSAKTENYEQYF
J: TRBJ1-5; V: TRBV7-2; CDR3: CASSAWTASNQPQHF
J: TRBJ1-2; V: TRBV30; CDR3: CAWSPGQGNGYTF
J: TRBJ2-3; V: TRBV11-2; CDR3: CASSLEPSGQGAVYTDTQYF
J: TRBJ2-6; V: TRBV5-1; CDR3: CASSLTVASGANVLTF
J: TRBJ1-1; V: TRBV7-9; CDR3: CASSPGQLNEAFF
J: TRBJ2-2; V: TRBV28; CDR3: CASRTGQKESGELFF
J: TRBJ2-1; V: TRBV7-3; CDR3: CASSYDASSYNEQFF
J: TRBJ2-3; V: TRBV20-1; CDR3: CSALGLRTDTQYF
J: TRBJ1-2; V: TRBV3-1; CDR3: CASSQQGAYGYTF
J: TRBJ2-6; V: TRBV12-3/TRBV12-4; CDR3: CASSLGGPPLSGANVLTF
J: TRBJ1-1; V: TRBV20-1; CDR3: CSASFRNTEAFF
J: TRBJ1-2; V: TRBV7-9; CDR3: CASSLVGGDYGYTF
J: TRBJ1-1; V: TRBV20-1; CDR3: CSAIAGTVNTEAFF
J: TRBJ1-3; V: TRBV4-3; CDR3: CASSQGTASGNTIYF
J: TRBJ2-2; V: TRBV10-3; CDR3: CAISGPTGELFF
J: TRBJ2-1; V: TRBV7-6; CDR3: CASSDASGFLYNEQFF
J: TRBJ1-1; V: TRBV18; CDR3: CASSPQPGANTEAFF
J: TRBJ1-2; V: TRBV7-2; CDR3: CASSEGQRGAWFGYTF
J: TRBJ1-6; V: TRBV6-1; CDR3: CASSSLKSSYNSPLHF
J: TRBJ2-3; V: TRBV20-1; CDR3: CSATTSGGLGGTDTQYF
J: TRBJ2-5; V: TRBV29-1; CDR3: CSSRTWETQYF
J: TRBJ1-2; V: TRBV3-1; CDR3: CASSRQAGFGYTF
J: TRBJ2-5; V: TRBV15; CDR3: CATSAGPGEGETQYF
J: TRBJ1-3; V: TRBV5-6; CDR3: CASSPRDPGNTIYF
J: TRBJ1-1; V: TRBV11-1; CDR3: CASSSVPGQGSNTEAFF
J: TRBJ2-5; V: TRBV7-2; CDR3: CASSSTPREYQETQYF
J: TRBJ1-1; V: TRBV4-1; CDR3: CASSPGGLDTEAFF
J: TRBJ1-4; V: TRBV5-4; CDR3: CASSLSRQANEKLFF
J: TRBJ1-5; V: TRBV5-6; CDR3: CASSLGQERNQPQHF
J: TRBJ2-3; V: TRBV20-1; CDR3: CSAQGVRPGELRDTQYF
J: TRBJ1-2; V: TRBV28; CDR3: CASSPTSGSLNGYTF
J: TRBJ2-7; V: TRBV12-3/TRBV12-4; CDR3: CASSFSAGSNEQYF
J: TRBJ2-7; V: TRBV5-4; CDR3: CASSVDLEASGTYEQYF
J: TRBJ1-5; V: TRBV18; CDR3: CASSPIRENQPQHF
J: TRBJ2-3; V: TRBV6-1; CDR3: CASSGQGSSTDTQYF
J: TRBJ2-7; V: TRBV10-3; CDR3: CAVAPRDTPGQYF
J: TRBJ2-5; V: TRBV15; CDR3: CATRPGTASGETQYF
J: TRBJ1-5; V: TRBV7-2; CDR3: CASSTRQGGFQPQHF
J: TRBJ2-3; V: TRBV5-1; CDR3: CASSLGQGFTDTQYF